This entry is about one T cell receptor beta chain. The data stem from a study of cytomegalovirus exposure and HLA in healthy donors. V lost 1 base and J 1 base, leaving 14 bases between the germline ends. This CDR3 spans 16 amino acids. The germline V gene has CDR1 SGHKS and CDR2 YYEKEE (reference sequence). The PCR ran on 60 Vbeta and 13 Jbeta primers. Only in-frame clones appear in the TCRdb table, and some are missing; sequencing was by immunoSEQ multiplex PCR. The sample yields 100,000 to 150,000 clones, approximately 78% seen once. This receptor was identified in a woman between 50 and 59 years old in good health and CMV-seropositive. The specimen sequenced was PBMCs. The V and J genes are TRBV5-5 and TRBJ1-2; D not resolved. Written as DNA, the CDR3 is TGTGCCAGCAGCTTGAAAGGAGTGTTGGGTAACTATGGCTACACCTTC. The encoded protein is CASSLKGVLGNYGYTF. The full variable domain, with the rest looked up from reference TRBV5-5 and TRBJ1-2, is DAGVTQSPTHLIKTRGQQVTLRCSPISGHKSVSWYQQVLGQGPQFIFQYYEKEERGRGNFPDRFSARQFPNYSSELNVNALLLGDSALYLCASSLKGVLGNYGYTFGSGTRLTVV.